This T cell receptor beta chain is drawn from a study of cytotoxic CD8 clonotypes in ibrutinib-treated CLL (dated by TCRdb to the early 2020s). For the wider study: The cohort had about a dozen relapsed/refractory and some 15 treatment-naive patients; 17 to 18 were IGHV unmutated. Partial responses were observed in around 25 patients and complete responses in 2; after a median follow-up of around 64 months, remission was maintained in approximately 14 patients and progression was observed in some 12. The response samples were drawn at a median of roughly eleven months into treatment, with a range of roughly 6 to 36 months. Samples averaged approximately 250,000 productive templates and roughly 86,000 productive rearrangements. Of the approximately 86 participants in the trial, about two dozen had longitudinal samples available. Cryopreserved peripheral blood mononuclear cells were obtained prior to treatment, at the time of response, and at either disease progression or sustained remission. Patients were still on ibrutinib when every remission and progressive disease sample was collected.

The full study reports these points: Public clonotypes were found to be uncommon and were observed to contract or remain stable during treatment; the increase in clonality was shown to reflect expansion of private clonotypes at ibrutinib response. Lymph node repertoires were not examined, and the timing of sampling was not matched between patients in sustained remission and those whose disease progressed. At baseline, clonality was higher than in age-matched healthy donors and showed a strong correlation with circulating CD8+ T-cell counts. Clonality increased at ibrutinib response, stayed stable in sustained remission, and fell back toward baseline at progression.

Each clonotype received, on average, 10x coverage in deep resolution sequencing performed on a MiSeq, where the target depth lay between 1 in 1 million and 1 in 200,000 T cells. TCR beta libraries were generated with the immunoSEQ hsTCRB Kit. The source study handled its data this way. ImmunoSEQ Data Assistant and ImmunoSEQ Analyzer were used for data analysis, and V, D and J genes were assigned according to IMGT definitions. Clonality, with values ranging from 0 to 1, was calculated as one minus the normalized Shannon entropy of productive rearrangement frequencies. Only overrepresented clonotypes making up at least 0.05% of each patient's repertoire were included in the public clonotype analysis. Thirteen age-matched healthy donor repertoires from immuneACCESS served as clonality controls. In its TCRdb copy, this immuneACCESS table keeps in-frame sequences only and misses some clones. Where compared with another copy, unresolved V genes explain less than half of these, and the others have no known cause. The V and J calls and clone size are taken from that table; D and trimming were inferred from the DNA. For this sample there are approximately 97,000 clones; roughly 80% appear just once. Together, the top ten hold roughly 25% of the sample.

In the paper's terms, the time point label means: approximately 2 years on ibrutinib. Roughly 2 micrograms of genomic DNA were extracted from cryopreserved PBMCs for TCR beta library preparation. Longitudinal blood samples from CLL patients on ibrutinib monotherapy underwent high-throughput TCR beta sequencing. Patients were enrolled in a phase 2 open-label single-center ibrutinib monotherapy trial. V trim: 5 bases; J trim: 5 bases; unmatched bases: 8. From its cysteine to its phenylalanine, the CDR3 spans 15 amino acids. Of the read, only the CDR3 DNA is kept; its 45 bases are in frame from base 1. CDR1 and CDR2 (MNHEY, SVGAGI) derive from the germline V gene. Worth noting for this clone: The target of this receptor is not known. No base-level quality is on record; no much larger clone is a single base apart.

Here the sequenced sample was PBMCs, taken after 24 months of ibrutinib treatment. The receptor comes from a human donor with chronic lymphocytic leukemia. The chain is encoded by TRBV6-5 joined to TRBJ1-4, and 7 bases in between align with TRBD1. Here the CDR3 is given as CASSRQTGMNEKLFF. The DNA sequence reads TGTGCCAGCAGTCGGCAGACAGGGATGAATGAAAAACTGTTTTTT.